The T cell receptor beta chain described here comes from a study of cytomegalovirus exposure and HLA in healthy donors. PCR amplification relied on 60 Vbeta primers (plus 13 Jbeta primers). The data were produced by immunoSEQ multiplex PCR, yet TCRdb's version contains in-frame clones alone and is incomplete. This repertoire shows some 100,000 clones, 65% to 80% found once; its top ten account for about 4.2%. Comment on this clone: The antigen is not known.

The study, taken as a whole, reports: It was only CMV serostatus that was available as immune exposure information. A later analysis appeared to link common viral pathogens to several of the most significant clusters.

The sequenced material came from PBMCs. The TCR originated in a woman aged 45 to 65 in good health and CMV-seropositive.

CDR3 region: CASFMEGGTEAFF. In nucleotides, the CDR3 is TGTGCCAGCTTTATGGAGGGGGGGACTGAAGCTTTCTTT. The chain has TRBV6-5 and TRBJ1-1; D might be TRBD1 (6 bases). Trimming took 8 bases from V and 5 from J, leaving 15 bases between them. Per germline, CDR1 MNHEY and CDR2 SVGAGI. The CDR3 totals 13 residues.